This T cell receptor beta chain originates from a study of OX40 agonist ivuxolimab in advanced cancers. Study as a whole: The treatment was a fully human IgG2 OX40 agonist, ivuxolimab. Among those treated, three patients had partial responses, one with hepatocellular carcinoma and two with cutaneous melanoma. Study outcomes and limitations: Researchers did not determine the expanded peripheral T cells' antigen specificity.

The V gene's germline CDR1 is KGHSH and CDR2 LQKENI. Trimming removed 0 bases from V and 1 base from J, with 1 base in between. The CDR3 sequence is 13 residues long. A word on this clone: Its antigen is unknown.

Data came from immunoSEQ multiplex PCR; TCRdb stores just in-frame clones and leaves some out. Here the sample spans 70,000 to 90,000 clones, 80% to 90% being singletons. The chain is built from TRBV18 and TRBJ2-4, with D uncertain. The clonotype was recovered from an adult with an advanced solid tumor such as melanoma, head and neck, liver or kidney cancer. This specimen consisted of CD4+ or CD8+ T cells sorted from blood, obtained in a trial of the OX40 agonist ivuxolimab. The CDR3: CASSPPAKNIQYF. For the CDR3, the DNA is TGTGCCAGCTCACCACCGGCCAAAAACATTCAGTACTTC. Full variable domain (outside the CDR3, taken from reference TRBV18 and TRBJ2-4): NAGVMQNPRHLVRRRGQEARLRCSPMKGHSHVYWYRQLPEEGLKFMVYLQKENIIDESGMPKERFSAEFPKEGPSILRIQQVVRGDSAAYFCASSPPAKNIQYFGAGTRLSVL.